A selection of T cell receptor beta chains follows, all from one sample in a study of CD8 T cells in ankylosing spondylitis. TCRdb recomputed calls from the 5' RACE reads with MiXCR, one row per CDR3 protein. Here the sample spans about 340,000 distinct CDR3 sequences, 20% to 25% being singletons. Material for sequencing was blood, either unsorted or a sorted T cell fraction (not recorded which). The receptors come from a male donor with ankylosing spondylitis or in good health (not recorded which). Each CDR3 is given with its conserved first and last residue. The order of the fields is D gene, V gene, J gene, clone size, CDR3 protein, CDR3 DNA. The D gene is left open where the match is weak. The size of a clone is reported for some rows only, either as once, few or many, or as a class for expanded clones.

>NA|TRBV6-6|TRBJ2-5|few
CASSPVLGTQYF
TGTGCCAGCAGCCCTGTTTTAGGGACCCAGTACTTC
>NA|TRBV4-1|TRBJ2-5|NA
CASSPQRAETQYF
TGCGCCAGCAGCCCCCAAAGGGCAGAGACCCAGTACTTC
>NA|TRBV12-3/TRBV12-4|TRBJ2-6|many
CASSFAPGFSGANVLTF
TGTGCCAGCAGTTTCGCCCCGGGCTTCTCTGGGGCCAACGTCCTGACTTTC
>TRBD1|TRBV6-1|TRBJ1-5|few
CASRGTGVVRNQPQHF
TGTGCCAGCAGGGGGACAGGGGTGGTTCGCAATCAGCCCCAGCATTTT
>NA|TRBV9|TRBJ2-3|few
CASSLTPPSGHKDDTQYF
TGTGCCAGCAGCCTAACACCCCCGTCGGGACACAAGGACGATACGCAGTATTTT
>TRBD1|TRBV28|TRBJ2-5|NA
CASSPGPTGADRETQYF
TGTGCCAGCAGTCCTGGCCCGACAGGGGCCGATAGGGAGACCCAGTACTTC
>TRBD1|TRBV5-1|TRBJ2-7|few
CASSFGRPTGSSYEQYF
TGCGCCAGCAGCTTTGGCCGTCCGACAGGGAGCTCCTACGAGCAGTACTTC
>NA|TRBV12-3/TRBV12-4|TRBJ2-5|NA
CTLSLFPLYQTVGETQYF
TGTACCCTCAGTTTATTTCCGCTCTATCAAACGGTGGGAGAGACCCAGTACTTC
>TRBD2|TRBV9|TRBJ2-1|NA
CASSSSGEDEQFF
TGTGCCAGCAGCTCTAGCGGGGAGGATGAGCAGTTCTTC
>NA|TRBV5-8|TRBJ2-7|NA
CASSLDAGTGYEQYF
TGTGCCAGCAGCTTGGATGCCGGGACCGGCTACGAGCAGTACTTC
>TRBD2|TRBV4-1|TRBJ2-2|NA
CASSRPGGGHTGELFF
TGCGCCAGCAGCCGTCCGGGGGGTGGGCACACCGGGGAGCTGTTTTTT
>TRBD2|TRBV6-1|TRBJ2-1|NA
CASSTAGGPFTQFF
TGTGCCAGCAGTACGGCGGGGGGGCCCTTTACTCAGTTCTTC
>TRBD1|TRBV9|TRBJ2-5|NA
CASSAEGQGAWETQYF
TGTGCCAGCAGCGCGGAGGGACAGGGGGCCTGGGAGACCCAGTACTTC
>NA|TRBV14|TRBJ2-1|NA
CASSQDRVEGAYNEQFF
TGTGCCAGCAGCCAAGATAGGGTAGAGGGGGCCTACAATGAGCAGTTCTTC
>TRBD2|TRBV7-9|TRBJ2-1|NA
CASSLRTSGNDEQFF
TGTGCCAGCAGCTTACGAACTAGCGGTAATGATGAGCAGTTCTTC
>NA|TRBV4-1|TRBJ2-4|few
CASSSLEGLDIQYF
TGCGCCAGCAGCTCCCTTGAGGGGTTGGACATTCAGTACTTC
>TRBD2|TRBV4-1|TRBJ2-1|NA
CASSQPTSGGISYNEQFF
TGCGCCAGCAGCCAACCGACTAGCGGGGGGATCTCCTACAATGAGCAGTTCTTC
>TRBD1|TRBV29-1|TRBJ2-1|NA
CSVSGDRGSYNEQFF
TGCAGCGTGTCTGGGGACAGGGGATCGTACAATGAGCAGTTCTTC
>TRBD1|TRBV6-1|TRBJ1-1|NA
CASSKTGTGVWGAFF
TGTGCCAGCAGCAAAACTGGGACAGGGGTTTGGGGAGCTTTCTTT
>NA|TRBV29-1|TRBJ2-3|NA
CSVEDRSPASSTDTQYF
TGCAGCGTTGAAGATCGTTCCCCAGCCTCGAGCACAGATACGCAGTATTTT
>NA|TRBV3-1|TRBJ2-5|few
CASKPGLQETQYF
TGTGCCAGCAAACCGGGACTGCAAGAGACCCAGTACTTC
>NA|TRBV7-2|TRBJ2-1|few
CASSLRLGGYNEQFF
TGTGCCAGCAGCTTAAGACTAGGGGGGTACAATGAGCAGTTCTTC
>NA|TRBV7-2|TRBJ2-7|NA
CASSLVGVINEQYF
TGTGCCAGCAGCTTAGTTGGGGTTATCAACGAGCAGTACTTC
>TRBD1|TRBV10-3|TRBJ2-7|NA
CAISTGTAYEQYF
TGTGCCATCAGTACCGGGACAGCCTACGAGCAGTACTTC
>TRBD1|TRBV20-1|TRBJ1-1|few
CSARAGGWDGTEAFF
TGCAGTGCTAGAGCAGGGGGCTGGGACGGGACTGAAGCTTTCTTT
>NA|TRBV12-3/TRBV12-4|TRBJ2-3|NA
CASSFRPPGREDTQYF
TGTGCCAGCAGTTTTCGCCCCCCGGGTCGCGAAGATACGCAGTATTTT
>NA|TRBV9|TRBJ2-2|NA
CASSVFRAPHTGELFF
TGTGCCAGCAGCGTATTCAGGGCTCCTCACACCGGGGAGCTGTTTTTT
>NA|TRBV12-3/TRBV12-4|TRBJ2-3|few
CASSFTPDTQYF
TGTGCCAGCAGTTTTACCCCAGATACGCAGTATTTT
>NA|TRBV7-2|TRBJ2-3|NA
CASSLRDDTDTQYF
TGTGCCAGCAGCTTACGGGACGACACAGATACGCAGTATTTT
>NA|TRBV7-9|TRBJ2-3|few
CSSTILTDTQYF
TGTTCCAGCACCATCCTTACAGATACGCAGTATTTT
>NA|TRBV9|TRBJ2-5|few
CASSATTSQETQYF
TGTGCCAGCAGCGCGACTACCTCTCAAGAGACCCAGTACTTC
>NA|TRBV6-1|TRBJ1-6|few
CASSATGGYNSPLHF
TGTGCCAGCAGTGCTACAGGAGGCTATAATTCACCCCTCCACTTT
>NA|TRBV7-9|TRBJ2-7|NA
CASNRYGYEQYF
TGTGCCAGCAACCGTTACGGGTACGAGCAGTACTTC
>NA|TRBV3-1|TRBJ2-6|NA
CASSQPGTGANVLTF
TGTGCCAGCAGCCAACCCGGAACTGGGGCCAACGTCCTGACTTTC
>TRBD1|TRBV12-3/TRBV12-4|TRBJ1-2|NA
CASSLMGQSPSAF
TGTGCCAGCAGCCTAATGGGACAGAGCCCTTCCGCCTTC
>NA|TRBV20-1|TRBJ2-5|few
CSARQETQYF
TGCAGTGCGCGCCAAGAGACCCAGTACTTC
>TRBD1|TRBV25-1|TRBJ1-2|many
CASSDRGQGGYTF
TGTGCCAGCAGTGATCGAGGACAGGGCGGCTACACCTTC
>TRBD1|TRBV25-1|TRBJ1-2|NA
CASSEPGQGNYGYTF
TGTGCCAGCAGTGAACCGGGACAGGGGAACTATGGCTACACCTTC
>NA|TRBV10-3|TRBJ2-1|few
CAIKGLDIPYNEQFF
TGTGCCATCAAGGGGCTTGACATCCCCTACAATGAGCAGTTCTTC
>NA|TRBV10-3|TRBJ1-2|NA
CAISVGNQDRIYGYTF
TGTGCCATCAGTGTCGGGAATCAGGACAGAATCTATGGCTACACCTTC
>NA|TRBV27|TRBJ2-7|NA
CASSSRQDFYEQYF
TGTGCCAGCAGTTCGAGACAGGACTTCTACGAGCAGTACTTC
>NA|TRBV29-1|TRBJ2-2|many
CSVPSGTGELFF
TGCAGCGTCCCGAGTGGGACCGGGGAGCTGTTTTTT
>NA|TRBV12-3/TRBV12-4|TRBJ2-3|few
CASSPVVRGTDTQYF
TGTGCCAGCAGTCCCGTCGTTCGTGGCACAGATACGCAGTATTTT
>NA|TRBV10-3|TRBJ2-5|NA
CAISDPPLGGETQYF
TGTGCCATCAGTGATCCTCCGCTCGGGGGAGAGACCCAGTACTTC
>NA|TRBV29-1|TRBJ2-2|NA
CSVEDTSFGELFF
TGCAGCGTTGAAGACACCAGTTTCGGGGAGCTGTTTTTT
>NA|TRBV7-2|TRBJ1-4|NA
CASSLVTAHNEKLFF
TGTGCCAGCAGCTTAGTGACTGCTCATAATGAAAAACTGTTTTTT
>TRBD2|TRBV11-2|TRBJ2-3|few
CASSFLSLSGGNTDTQYF
TGTGCCAGCAGCTTTTTAAGTTTGAGCGGGGGGAACACAGATACGCAGTATTTT
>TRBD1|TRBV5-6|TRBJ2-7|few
CASGQSGQGFYEQYF
TGTGCCAGCGGCCAGTCGGGACAGGGGTTCTACGAGCAGTACTTC
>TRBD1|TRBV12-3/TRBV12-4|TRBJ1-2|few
CASTVGTGGVYGYTF
TGTGCCAGCACCGTCGGGACAGGGGGAGTATATGGCTACACCTTC
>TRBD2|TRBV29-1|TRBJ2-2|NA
CSVEDLAGVSNTGELFF
TGCAGCGTTGAAGATCTAGCGGGGGTCTCGAACACCGGGGAGCTGTTTTTT
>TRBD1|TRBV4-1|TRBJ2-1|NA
CASSQVGTGTFGEQFF
TGCGCCAGCAGCCAAGTAGGGACAGGGACCTTCGGTGAGCAGTTCTTC